Shown below are 30 T cell receptor beta chains from a single sample sequenced in a study of T cell changes during pregnancy in multiple sclerosis. Assay: immunoSEQ multiplex PCR; the TCRdb copy retains only in-frame clones and omits some. The sample yields around 15,000 clones, approximately 93% seen once. The sequencing used peripheral blood, collected in the second trimester of pregnancy. These TCRs come from a female donor in good health, enrolled as a control in a pregnancy study.

The chain links TRBV27 to TRBJ1-4, with D maybe TRBD1 (5 bases). Trimming removed 5 bases at V and 0 bases at J, with 19 bases between. The germline V gene has CDR1 MNHEY and CDR2 SMNVEV (reference sequence). CDR3 length: 18 amino acids. The CDR3 spells CASSGTLDTTPTNEKLFF. The CDR3 DNA sequence: TGTGCCAGCAGTGGGACTCTGGACACAACTCCAACTAATGAAAAACTGTTTTTT.

The chain employs TRBV7-9 and TRBJ2-2; no definite D call. CDR3 size: 15 residues. V gave up 4 bases and J gave up 9 bases, with 18 bases separating them. CDR1 is SEHNR, CDR2 FQNEAQ, per germline (reference sequence). For the CDR3, the DNA is TGTGCCAGCAGCTCCTCCGAGACTGGAAACAGGGAGCTGTTTTTT. Encoded protein: CASSSSETGNRELFF.

The chain carries TRBV28 and TRBJ2-1, with 13 nucleotides matching TRBD2. The CDR3 is 13 residues long. The germline gives CDR1 MDHEN, CDR2 SYDVKM. V lost 7 bases to trimming and J lost 9 bases; unmatched junction nucleotides: 3. The CDR3 region is CASNRLAGGEQFF. Written as DNA, the CDR3 is TGTGCCAGCAACCGACTAGCGGGAGGTGAGCAGTTCTTC.

The chain carries TRBV12-5 and TRBJ2-3; TRBD2 agrees at 13 bases. From germline, CDR1 is LGHNT and CDR2 FRNRAP. V was pared by 6 bases and J by 3 bases, with 9 bases of the junction left unmatched. The CDR3 has 17 amino acids. In nucleotides, the CDR3 is TGTGCTAGTGGATCCCAACTAGCGGGGGGGCAAACAGATACGCAGTATTTT. Protein: CASGSQLAGGQTDTQYF.

The CDR3: CASSVARGGALGTDTQYF. CDR3 nucleotides: TGTGCCAGCAGCGTAGCACGTGGGGGGGCGTTAGGCACAGATACGCAGTATTTT. This sequence joins TRBV9 and TRBJ2-3; D perhaps matches TRBD2 (7 bases). Germline CDR1 is SGDLS and CDR2 is YYNGEE. The CDR3 has 18 residues. V dropped 0 bases and J dropped 1 base, with 18 bases sitting between them.

This clone was seen a single time. This rearrangement joins TRBV6-6 to TRBJ2-4; 9 nucleotides agree with TRBD2. Trimming removed 4 bases from V and 7 bases from J; junction bases left unmatched: 8. CDR1 MNHNY and CDR2 SVGAGI come from the germline V gene (reference sequence). The CDR3 has 15 amino acids. The CDR3 reads CASSFRGSGGNIQYF. CDR3 nucleotide sequence: TGTGCCAGCAGTTTCCGGGGGAGCGGGGGGAACATTCAGTACTTC.

This chain connects TRBV18 to TRBJ2-3; 9 nucleotides agree with TRBD2. In germline, CDR1 is KGHSH, CDR2 LQKENI. CDR3 length: 17 residues. Trimming cost V 6 bases and J 0 bases; bases outside gene matches: 10. CDR3 in amino acids: CASSPSAGGVSTDTQYF. Written as DNA, the CDR3 is TGTGCCAGCTCCCCCTCTGCGGGGGGGGTTAGCACAGATACGCAGTATTTT.

The rearrangement links TRBV7-2 to TRBJ1-1; TRBD1 matches 7 bases. Germline V gives CDR1 SGHTA, CDR2 FQGNSA. The CDR3 is 15 amino acids. Trimming took 5 bases from V and 0 from J; bases not matched to a gene: 6. The CDR3 loop reads CASSLRQGVNTEAFF. The CDR3 nucleotides are TGTGCCAGCAGCCTCCGACAGGGAGTGAACACTGAAGCTTTCTTT.

The chain couples TRBV7-8 to TRBJ1-2; D gene uncertain. The germline V gene has CDR1 SGHVS and CDR2 FQNEAQ. Trimming pared 4 bases from V and 5 bases from J, leaving 8 bases between. The CDR3 covers 12 residues. This chain's CDR3 is CASSSTVYGYTF. The CDR3 bases are TGTGCCAGCAGCTCCACAGTTTATGGCTACACCTTC.

The gene calls are TRBV5-5 and TRBJ1-2; 7 positions agree with TRBD1. Trimming at V came to 3 bases and at J to 5 bases, leaving 10 bases not matched to a gene. Germline V gene lookup returns CDR1 SGHKS and CDR2 YYEKEE (reference sequence). CDR3 length: 15 amino acids. CDR3 DNA sequence: TGTGCCAGCAGCTCCTTCGACAGGGCTGGGTATGGCTACACCTTC. Protein sequence: CASSSFDRAGYGYTF. Looking up the rest from reference TRBV5-5 and TRBJ1-2 gives the full variable domain: DAGVTQSPTHLIKTRGQQVTLRCSPISGHKSVSWYQQVLGQGPQFIFQYYEKEERGRGNFPDRFSARQFPNYSSELNVNALLLGDSALYLCASSSFDRAGYGYTFGSGTRLTVV.

This chain uses TRBV4-1 with TRBJ1-1; D is ambiguous. The CDR3 has 13 residues. Deletions cut 2 bases from V and 7 bases from J, with 11 bases between. Germline lookup yields CDR1 MGHRA and CDR2 YSYEKL. The DNA for the CDR3 is TGCGCCAGCAGCCAAAATTTTCTTTTTGAAGCTTTCTTT. This codes for CASSQNFLFEAFF.

The rearrangement uses TRBV6-1 and TRBJ1-1; D not certain. The V gene lost 5 bases and the J gene lost 7 bases, with 5 bases spanning the gap. Germline CDR1 reads MNHNS; CDR2 reads SASEGT. The CDR3 is 10 residues long. CDR3 protein: CASSLLEAFF. CDR3 bases: TGTGCCAGCAGTCTCCTTGAAGCTTTCTTT.

The CDR3 DNA reads as TGTGCCAGCGGGGAGGAGGCCAGCTATGGCTACACCTTC. As protein: CASGEEASYGYTF. The chain carries TRBV9 and TRBJ1-2; D not resolved. Germline CDR1 reads SGDLS; CDR2 reads YYNGEE. This CDR3 region has 13 residues. V was trimmed by 7 bases and J by 4 bases, leaving 14 bases between them.

The chain carries TRBV27 and TRBJ1-1, with a possible D match to TRBD1 (6 bases). The V gene's germline CDR1 is MNHEY and CDR2 SMNVEV (reference sequence). There are 14 residues in the CDR3. Trimming shortened V by 6 bases and J by 0 bases, and 11 bases separated the two germline ends. The CDR3 nucleotides read TGTGCCAGCAGGTCGGACAGTTTGAACACTGAAGCTTTCTTT. Translation: CASRSDSLNTEAFF.

V usage is TRBV4-2 and J usage is TRBJ1-1; D not certain. This CDR3 contains 16 residues. The V gene's germline CDR1 is LGHNA and CDR2 YNFKEQ. The V end was cut by 4 bases, the J end by 1 base, with 16 bases between. The CDR3 spells CASSLTSSPPNTEAFF. CDR3 in DNA: TGTGCCAGCAGCCTTACCTCGAGCCCCCCGAACACTGAAGCTTTCTTT.

This chain links TRBV19 with TRBJ1-2; D not certain. CDR1 and CDR2 (germline): LNHDA, SQIVND (reference sequence). The CDR3 extends over 14 amino acids. Trimming removed 6 bases at V and 0 bases at J, with 11 bases between. DNA of the CDR3: TGTGCCAGTAGCTGGGCAGCCTCTAACTATGGCTACACCTTC. Translating it yields CASSWAASNYGYTF. The full variable domain, with the rest looked up from reference TRBV19 and TRBJ1-2, is DGGITQSPKYLFRKEGQNVTLSCEQNLNHDAMYWYRQDPGQGLRLIYYSQIVNDFQKGDIAEGYSVSREKKESFPLTVTSAQKNPTAFYLCASSWAASNYGYTFGSGTRLTVV.

The chain carries TRBV5-1 and TRBJ1-5; 11 bases are shared with TRBD1. The V and J ends lost 3 bases and 3 bases, in that order; junction bases with no gene match: 2. CDR1 and CDR2 (germline): SGHRS, YFSETQ. This CDR3 has 15 amino acids. CDR3 residues: CASSWGQGDNQPQHF. DNA for the CDR3: TGCGCCAGCAGCTGGGGACAGGGGGACAATCAGCCCCAGCATTTT.

This clone is a singleton in its sample. This chain links TRBV28 with TRBJ1-2, with D possibly matching TRBD1 (6 bases). The ends were cut back, 5 bases at V and 8 bases at J, with 12 bases in the middle. The germline V gene encodes CDR1 MDHEN and CDR2 SYDVKM. This CDR3 region has 12 residues. The CDR3 sequence: CASSDRTDGYTF. CDR3 nucleotide sequence: TGTGCCAGCAGTGACCGGACAGACGGCTACACCTTC.

The chain uses TRBV7-3 and TRBJ2-5; maybe TRBD2 (5 bases). The CDR3 is 14 amino acids. Trimming pared 2 bases from V and 2 bases from J, leaving 9 bases between. The germline V gene has CDR1 SGHTA and CDR2 FQGTGA. The CDR3 DNA follows: TGTGCCAGCAGCTTATCGGGGATGCAAGAGACCCAGTACTTC. The encoded protein is CASSLSGMQETQYF.

The genes are TRBV19 and TRBJ1-5, with D possibly being TRBD1 (6 bases). This CDR3 region has 14 residues. V was clipped by 5 bases and J by 4 bases, with 12 bases between them. CDR1 is LNHDA, CDR2 SQIVND, per germline (reference sequence). The CDR3 loop is CASSPGQKNQPQHF. CDR3 DNA sequence: TGTGCCAGTAGTCCAGGACAGAAGAATCAGCCCCAGCATTTT.

The chain recombines TRBV5-8 with TRBJ2-5; 7 bases fit TRBD1. The CDR3 is 13 residues long. Germline V gene sequence: CDR1 SGHTS, CDR2 YDEGEE. Trimming cost V 4 bases and J 5 bases; bases outside gene matches: 5. The CDR3 DNA reads as TGTGCCAGCAGCCCCGACAGGGCTGAGACCCAGTACTTC. This encodes CASSPDRAETQYF.

This rearrangement joins TRBV6-5 to TRBJ2-1; perhaps TRBD1 as D (6 bases). The CDR3 runs 14 residues. Trimming shortened V by 5 bases and J by 4 bases, and 12 bases separated the two germline ends. Germline V CDR1 and CDR2: MNHEY, SVGAGI. CDR3 region: CASSPQGGYNEQFF. CDR3 nucleotides: TGTGCCAGCAGTCCCCAAGGGGGTTACAATGAGCAGTTCTTC.

This chain links TRBV7-2 with TRBJ2-1; 7 nucleotides agree with TRBD1. The trim removed 5 bases at V and 8 bases at J, leaving 9 bases unmatched. CDR1 and CDR2 (germline): SGHTA, FQGNSA. The CDR3 is made up of 14 amino acids. CDR3 protein: CASSIGTVWYEQFF. The CDR3 region has the DNA TGTGCCAGCAGCATCGGGACAGTTTGGTATGAGCAGTTCTTC.

The CDR3 reads CASSLRAGVQETQYF. DNA for the CDR3: TGTGCCAGCAGCTTACGAGCGGGTGTCCAAGAGACCCAGTACTTC. The chain uses TRBV7-3 and TRBJ2-5; D possibly corresponds to TRBD2 (6 bases). Trimming took off 2 bases at V and 1 base at J, with 11 bases between the two ends. CDR3 size: 15 residues. CDR1 and CDR2 (germline): SGHTA, FQGTGA.

This chain links TRBV7-2 with TRBJ1-1; TRBD1 is a possible D gene (6 bases). The CDR3 has 14 residues. Germline V gene data show CDR1 as SGHTA and CDR2 as FQGNSA. V dropped 6 bases and J dropped 0 bases, with 11 bases sitting between them. The chain's CDR3 is CASRSGTLNTEAFF. Here the CDR3 DNA reads TGTGCCAGCAGGTCCGGGACACTGAACACTGAAGCTTTCTTT.

This sequence joins TRBV5-1 and TRBJ1-2; D uncertain. Germline V gene data show CDR1 as SGHRS and CDR2 as YFSETQ. This CDR3 has 13 amino acids. Trimming pared 5 bases from V and 4 bases from J, leaving 12 bases between. The CDR3 DNA follows: TGCGCCAGCAGTTTAGAGGCCCTCTATGGCTACACCTTC. Translated, it gives CASSLEALYGYTF.

This clone was seen a single time. The chain couples TRBV10-3 to TRBJ2-5; D might be TRBD1 (6 bases). The CDR3 has 15 amino acids. V was cut by 0 bases and J by 2 bases, with 10 bases left in between. Germline V gene lookup returns CDR1 ENHRY and CDR2 SYGVKD. The CDR3 coding sequence is TGTGCCATCAGTGAGTCCTGGACAGCGCAAGAGACCCAGTACTTC. Translating it yields CAISESWTAQETQYF.

The chain links TRBV6-1 to TRBJ2-3, with 9 bases aligning to TRBD2. CDR1 MNHNS and CDR2 SASEGT come from the germline V gene. CDR3 length equals 18 residues. J was trimmed by 5 bases and V by 1 base; bases with no gene match: 13. CDR3 residues: CASSEEVLAGGRRDTQYF. The CDR3 coding sequence is TGTGCCAGCAGTGAAGAGGTATTGGCGGGAGGGCGGAGAGATACGCAGTATTTT.

The chain recombines TRBV5-1 with TRBJ1-1; D unclear. V was pared by 5 bases and J by 1 base, with 9 bases between. Per the germline V gene, CDR1 is SGHRS and CDR2 is YFSETQ. The CDR3 spans 13 residues. The CDR3 sequence is CASSSIANTEAFF. For the CDR3, the DNA is TGCGCCAGCAGTTCTATAGCGAACACTGAAGCTTTCTTT.

This rearrangement joins TRBV4-3 to TRBJ2-1, with 13 positions matching TRBD2. The CDR3 sequence is 15 residues long. Trimming removed 3 bases from V and 8 bases from J; junction bases left unmatched: 4. CDR1 is LGHNA, CDR2 YSLEER, per germline. The CDR3 nucleotides read TGCGCCAGCAGCCACTCGACTAGCGGGAGGTATGAGCAGTTCTTC. Its protein product is CASSHSTSGRYEQFF.